This T cell receptor (beta chain) came from a study of shared clonotypes between healthy human individuals. As for the study in general: Researchers drew samples from two women and three men aged 18 to 49.

Terminally differentiated effector memory CD45RA+ cells were excluded by CCR7 positive selection of CD45RO-negative cells. The repertoire was sequenced with immunoSEQ multiplex PCR; TCRdb's copy has only in-frame clones and lacks some. The data contain roughly 2.1 million clones, 85% to 95% of them seen just once; the ten biggest clones take up under 2%. V shed 2 bases and J shed 4 bases, with 10 bases lying between them. This CDR3 region has 14 residues. Germline lookup yields CDR1 ENHRY and CDR2 SYGVKD. This chain links TRBV10-3 with TRBJ2-3; weak D call: TRBD2 (6 bases). The TCR originated in a young man in good health. Some clones in this sample may be carry-over from other donors' samples. The source material was naive CD8+ T cells from PBMCs. The CDR3 bases are TGTGCCATCAGTGAGCGGGAGCACGCAGATACGCAGTATTTT. Protein product: CAISEREHADTQYF.